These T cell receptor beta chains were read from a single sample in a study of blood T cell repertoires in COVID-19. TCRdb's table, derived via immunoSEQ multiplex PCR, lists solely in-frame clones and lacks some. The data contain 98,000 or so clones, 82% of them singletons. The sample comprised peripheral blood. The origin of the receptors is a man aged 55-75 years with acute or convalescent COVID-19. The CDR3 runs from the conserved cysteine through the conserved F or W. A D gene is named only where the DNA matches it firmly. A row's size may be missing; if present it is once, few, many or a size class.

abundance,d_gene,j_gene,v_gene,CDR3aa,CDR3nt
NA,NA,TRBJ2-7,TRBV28,CASSPRIALSYEQYF,TGTGCCAGCAGTCCTCGGATAGCGCTATCCTACGAGCAGTACTTC
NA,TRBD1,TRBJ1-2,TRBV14,CASSPLQGAKGNYGYTF,TGTGCCAGCAGCCCTCTACAGGGGGCGAAGGGAAACTATGGCTACACCTTC
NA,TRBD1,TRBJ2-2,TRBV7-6,CASSLGTGRAGELFF,TGTGCCAGCAGCCTAGGGACAGGGCGGGCCGGGGAGCTGTTTTTT
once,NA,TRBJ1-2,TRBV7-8,CASSPRPPAREHNYGYTF,TGTGCCAGCAGCCCTCGTCCCCCCGCCAGGGAACATAACTATGGCTACACCTTC
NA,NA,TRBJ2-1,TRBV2,CASSEAYQGGGPYNEQFF,TGTGCCAGCAGTGAAGCGTATCAGGGGGGCGGCCCCTACAATGAGCAGTTCTTC
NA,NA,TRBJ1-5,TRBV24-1,CATSDLSRLDRNPFGCGPQHF,TGTGCCACCAGTGATTTGTCTCGGCTGGACAGAAATCCTTTCGGGTGTGGGCCCCAGCATTTT
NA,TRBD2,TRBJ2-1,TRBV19,CASSINGGAWNEQFF,TGTGCCAGTAGTATCAACGGGGGGGCCTGGAATGAGCAGTTCTTC
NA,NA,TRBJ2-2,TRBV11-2,CASSLGGANTGELFF,TGTGCCAGCAGCTTAGGCGGCGCGAACACCGGGGAGCTGTTTTTT
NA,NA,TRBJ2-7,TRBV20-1,CSASIVEGLEGEQYF,TGCAGTGCTAGTATAGTGGAGGGTCTCGAAGGGGAGCAGTACTTC
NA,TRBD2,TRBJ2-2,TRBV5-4,CASSPRTSGRNTGELFF,TGTGCCAGCAGCCCTCGGACTAGCGGGAGGAACACCGGGGAGCTGTTTTTT
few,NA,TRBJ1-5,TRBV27,CASSLSFDYSNQPQHF,TGTGCCAGCAGTTTATCGTTCGACTATAGCAATCAGCCCCAGCATTTT
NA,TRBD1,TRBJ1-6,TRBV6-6,CASSQTHGQGNNSPLHF,TGTGCCAGCAGTCAGACCCATGGACAGGGGAATAATTCACCCCTCCACTTT
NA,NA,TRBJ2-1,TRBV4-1,CASSQPRTAVRGEQFF,TGCGCCAGCAGCCAACCCAGGACTGCCGTTCGTGGGGAGCAGTTCTTC
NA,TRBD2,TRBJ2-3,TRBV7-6,CASSLARASGRTDTQYF,TGTGCCAGCAGCTTAGCGAGGGCTAGCGGACGCACAGATACGCAGTATTTT
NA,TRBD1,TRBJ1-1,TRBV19,CASSSQGGVWTEAFF,TGTGCCAGTAGTAGCCAGGGGGGAGTTTGGACTGAAGCTTTCTTT
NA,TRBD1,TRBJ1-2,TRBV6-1,CASSVLGTDYWYGYTF,TGTGCCAGCAGTGTACTTGGGACAGATTATTGGTATGGCTACACCTTC
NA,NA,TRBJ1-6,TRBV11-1,CASSRTLEALHF,TGTGCCAGCAGCCGAACGCTTGAGGCCCTCCACTTT
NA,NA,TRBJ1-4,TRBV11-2,CASSSQGWNEKLFF,TGTGCCAGCAGCTCGCAGGGGTGGAATGAAAAACTGTTTTTT
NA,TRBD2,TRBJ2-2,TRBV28,CASSSAGGTTGELFF,TGTGCCAGCAGTTCCGCGGGAGGAACGACCGGGGAGCTGTTTTTT
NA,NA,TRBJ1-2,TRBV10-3,CAISELATTVNYGYTF,TGTGCCATCAGTGAGTTAGCCACCACTGTTAACTATGGCTACACCTTC
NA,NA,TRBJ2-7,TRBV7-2,CASSFVGAGSRDF,NA
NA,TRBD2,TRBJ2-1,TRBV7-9,CASSLVSSGNSYNEQFF,TGTGCCAGCAGCTTAGTTTCCAGCGGGAACTCCTACAATGAGCAGTTCTTC
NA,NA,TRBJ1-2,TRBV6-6,CASSYIRGDGYTF,TGTGCCAGCAGTTACATCAGGGGCGACGGCTACACCTTC
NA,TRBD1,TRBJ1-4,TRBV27,CASSWGPQGGEKLFF,TGTGCCAGCAGTTGGGGGCCGCAGGGGGGCGAAAAACTGTTTTTT
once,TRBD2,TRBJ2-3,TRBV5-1,CASSWGTSGTSTDTQYF,TGCGCCAGCAGCTGGGGGACTAGCGGGACTAGCACAGATACGCAGTATTTT
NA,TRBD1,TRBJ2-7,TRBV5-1,CASSSTTGTYEQYF,TGCGCCAGCAGCTCCACGACAGGGACCTACGAGCAGTACTTC
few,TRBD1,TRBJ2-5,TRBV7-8,CASSTGQVPETQYF,TGTGCCAGCAGCACTGGACAGGTCCCAGAGACCCAGTACTTC
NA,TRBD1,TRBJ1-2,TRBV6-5,CASSYAPGQGGGYTF,TGTGCCAGCAGTTACGCCCCGGGACAGGGAGGAGGCTACACCTTC
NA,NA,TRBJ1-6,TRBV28,CASSSYPTGDNSPLHF,TGTGCCAGCAGTTCCTACCCGACAGGCGATAATTCACCCCTCCACTTT
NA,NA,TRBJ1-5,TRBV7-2,CASSFAQDQPQHF,TGTGCCAGCAGCTTTGCACAAGATCAGCCCCAGCATTTT
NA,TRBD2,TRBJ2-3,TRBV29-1,CSVVGTSGGVADTQYF,TGCAGCGTTGTAGGGACTAGCGGGGGGGTTGCAGATACGCAGTATTTT